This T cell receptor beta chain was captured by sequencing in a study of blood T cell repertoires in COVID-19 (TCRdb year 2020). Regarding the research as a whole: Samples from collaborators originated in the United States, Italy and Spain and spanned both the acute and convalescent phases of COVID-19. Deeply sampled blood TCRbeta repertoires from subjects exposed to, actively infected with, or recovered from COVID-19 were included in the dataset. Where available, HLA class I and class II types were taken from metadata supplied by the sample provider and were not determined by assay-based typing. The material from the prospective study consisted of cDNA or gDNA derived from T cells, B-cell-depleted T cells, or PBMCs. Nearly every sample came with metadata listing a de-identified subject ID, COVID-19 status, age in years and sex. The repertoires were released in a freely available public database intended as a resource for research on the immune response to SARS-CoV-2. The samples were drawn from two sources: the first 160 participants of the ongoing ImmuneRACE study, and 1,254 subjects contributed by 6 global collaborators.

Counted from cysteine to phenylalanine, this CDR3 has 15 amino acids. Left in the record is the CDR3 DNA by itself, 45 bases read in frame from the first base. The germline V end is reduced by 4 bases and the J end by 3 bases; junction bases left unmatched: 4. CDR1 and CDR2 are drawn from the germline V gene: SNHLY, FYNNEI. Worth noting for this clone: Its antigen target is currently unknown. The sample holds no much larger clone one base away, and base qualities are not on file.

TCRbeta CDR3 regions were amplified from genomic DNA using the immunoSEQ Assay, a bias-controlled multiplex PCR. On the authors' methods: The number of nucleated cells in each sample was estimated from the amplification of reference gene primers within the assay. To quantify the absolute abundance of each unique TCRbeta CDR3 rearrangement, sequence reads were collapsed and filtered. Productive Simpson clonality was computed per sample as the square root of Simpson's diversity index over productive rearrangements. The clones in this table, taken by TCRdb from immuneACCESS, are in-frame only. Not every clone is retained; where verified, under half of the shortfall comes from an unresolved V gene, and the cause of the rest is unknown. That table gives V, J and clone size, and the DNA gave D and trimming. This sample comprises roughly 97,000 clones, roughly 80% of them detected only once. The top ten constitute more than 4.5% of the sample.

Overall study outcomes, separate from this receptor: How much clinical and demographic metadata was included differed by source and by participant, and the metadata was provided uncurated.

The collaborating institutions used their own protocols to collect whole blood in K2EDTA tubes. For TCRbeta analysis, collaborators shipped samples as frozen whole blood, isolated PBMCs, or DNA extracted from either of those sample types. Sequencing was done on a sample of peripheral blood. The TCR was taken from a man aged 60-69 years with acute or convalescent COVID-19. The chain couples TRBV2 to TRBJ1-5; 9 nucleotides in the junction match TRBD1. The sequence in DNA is TGTGCCAGCAGTGCAGACAGGGGGGACAATCAGCCCCAGCATTTT. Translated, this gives CASSADRGDNQPQHF.